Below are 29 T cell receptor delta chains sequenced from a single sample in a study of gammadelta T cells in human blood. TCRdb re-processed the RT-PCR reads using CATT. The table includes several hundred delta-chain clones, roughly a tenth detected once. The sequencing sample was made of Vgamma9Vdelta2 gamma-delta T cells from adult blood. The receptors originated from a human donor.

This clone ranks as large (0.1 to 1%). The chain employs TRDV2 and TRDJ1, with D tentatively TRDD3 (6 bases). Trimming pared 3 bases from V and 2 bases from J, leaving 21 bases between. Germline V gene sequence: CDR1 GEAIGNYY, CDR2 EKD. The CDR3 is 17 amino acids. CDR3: CACDALFSGMDTDKLIF. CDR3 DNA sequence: TGTGCCTGTGACGCGCTTTTCTCGGGGATGGATACCGATAAACTCATCTTT.

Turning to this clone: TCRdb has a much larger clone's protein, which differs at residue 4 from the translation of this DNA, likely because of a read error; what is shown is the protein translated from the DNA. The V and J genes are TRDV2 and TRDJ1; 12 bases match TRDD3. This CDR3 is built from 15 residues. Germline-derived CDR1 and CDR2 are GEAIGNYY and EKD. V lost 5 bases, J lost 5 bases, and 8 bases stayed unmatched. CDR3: CACVVLGDTPDKLIF. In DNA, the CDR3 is TGTGCCTGTGTGGTACTGGGGGATACTCCTGATAAACTCATCTTT.

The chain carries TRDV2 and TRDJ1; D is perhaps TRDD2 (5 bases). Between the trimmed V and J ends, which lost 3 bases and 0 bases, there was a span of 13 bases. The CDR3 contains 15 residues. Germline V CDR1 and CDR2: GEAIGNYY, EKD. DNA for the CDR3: TGTGCCTGTGACCTCCTAAAGGGAAACACCGATAAACTCATCTTT. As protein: CACDLLKGNTDKLIF.

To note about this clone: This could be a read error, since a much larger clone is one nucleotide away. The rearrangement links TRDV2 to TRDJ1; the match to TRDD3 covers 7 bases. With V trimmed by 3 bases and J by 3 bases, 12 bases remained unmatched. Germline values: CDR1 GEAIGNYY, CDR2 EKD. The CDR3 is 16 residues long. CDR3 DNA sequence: TGTGCCTGTGACTTACTGGGGATCAATGTGGCCGATAAACTCATCTTT. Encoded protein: CACDLLGINVADKLIF.

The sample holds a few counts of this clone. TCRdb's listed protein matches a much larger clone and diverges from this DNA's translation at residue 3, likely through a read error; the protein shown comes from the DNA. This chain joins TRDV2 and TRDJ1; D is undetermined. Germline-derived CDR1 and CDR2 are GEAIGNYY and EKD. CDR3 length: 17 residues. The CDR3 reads CARDDIQGVRVPDKLIF. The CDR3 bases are TGTGCCCGTGACGATATTCAAGGGGTGCGCGTGCCTGATAAACTCATCTTT.

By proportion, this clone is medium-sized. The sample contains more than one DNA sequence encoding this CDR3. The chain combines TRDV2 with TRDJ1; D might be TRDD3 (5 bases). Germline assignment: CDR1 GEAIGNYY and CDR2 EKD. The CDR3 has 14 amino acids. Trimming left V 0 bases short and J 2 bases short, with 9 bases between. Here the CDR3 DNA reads TGTGCCTGTGACACCCTCGGGGAAACCGATAAACTCATCTTT. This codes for CACDTLGETDKLIF.

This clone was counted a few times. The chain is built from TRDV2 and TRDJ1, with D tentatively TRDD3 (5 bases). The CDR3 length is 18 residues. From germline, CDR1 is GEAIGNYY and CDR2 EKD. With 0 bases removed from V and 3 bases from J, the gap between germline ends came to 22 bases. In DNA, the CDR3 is TGTGCCTGTGACACCATGGAACTTGCCGAGGGGAACCCCGATAAACTCATCTTT. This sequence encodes CACDTMELAEGNPDKLIF.

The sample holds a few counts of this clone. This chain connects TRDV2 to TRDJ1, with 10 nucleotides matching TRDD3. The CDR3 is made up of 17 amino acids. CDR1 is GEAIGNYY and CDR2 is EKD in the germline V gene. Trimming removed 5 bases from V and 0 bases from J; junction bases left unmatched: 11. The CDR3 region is CACAPLITGGYTDKLIF. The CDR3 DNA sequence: TGTGCCTGTGCTCCGCTCATTACTGGGGGATACACCGATAAACTCATCTTT.

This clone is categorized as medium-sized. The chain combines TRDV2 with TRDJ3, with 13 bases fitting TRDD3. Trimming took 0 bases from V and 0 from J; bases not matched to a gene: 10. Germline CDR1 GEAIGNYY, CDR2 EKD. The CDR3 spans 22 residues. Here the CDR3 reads CACDTVTGGYENPSWDTRQMFF. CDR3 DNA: TGTGCCTGTGACACCGTTACTGGGGGATACGAAAACCCCTCCTGGGACACCCGACAGATGTTTTTC.

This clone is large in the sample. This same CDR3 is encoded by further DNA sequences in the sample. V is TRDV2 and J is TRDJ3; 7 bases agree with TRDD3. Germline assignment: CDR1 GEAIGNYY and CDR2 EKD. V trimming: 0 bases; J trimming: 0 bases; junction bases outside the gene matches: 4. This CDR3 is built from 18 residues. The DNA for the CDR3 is TGTGCCTGTGACACCGCTGGGGGTAACTCCTGGGACACCCGACAGATGTTTTTC. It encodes CACDTAGGNSWDTRQMFF.

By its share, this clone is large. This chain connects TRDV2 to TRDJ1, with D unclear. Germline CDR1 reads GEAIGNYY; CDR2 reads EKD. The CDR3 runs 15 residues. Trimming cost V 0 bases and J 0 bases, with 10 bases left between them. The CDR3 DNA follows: TGTGCCTGTGACACCGTACAGACGAACACCGATAAACTCATCTTT. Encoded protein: CACDTVQTNTDKLIF.

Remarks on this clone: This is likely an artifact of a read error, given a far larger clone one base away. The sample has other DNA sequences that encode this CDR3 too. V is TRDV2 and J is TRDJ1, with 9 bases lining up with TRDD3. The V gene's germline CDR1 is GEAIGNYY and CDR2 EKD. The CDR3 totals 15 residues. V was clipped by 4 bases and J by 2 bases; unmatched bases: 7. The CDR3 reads CACDSLGDNTDKLIF. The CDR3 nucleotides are TGTGCCTGTGATTCACTGGGGGACAATACCGATAAACTCATCTTT.

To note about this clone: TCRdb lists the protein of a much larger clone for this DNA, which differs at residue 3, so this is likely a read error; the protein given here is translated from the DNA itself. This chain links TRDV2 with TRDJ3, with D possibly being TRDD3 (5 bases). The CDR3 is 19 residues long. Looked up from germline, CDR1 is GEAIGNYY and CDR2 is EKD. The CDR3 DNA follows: TGTGCCCGTGACACCGTTGGGGTTGGAAGCTCCTGGGACACCCGACAGATGTTTTTC. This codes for CARDTVGVGSSWDTRQMFF.

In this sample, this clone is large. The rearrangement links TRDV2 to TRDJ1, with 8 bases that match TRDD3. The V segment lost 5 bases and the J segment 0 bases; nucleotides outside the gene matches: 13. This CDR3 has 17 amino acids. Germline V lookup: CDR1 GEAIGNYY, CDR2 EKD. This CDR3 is CACVSLGGLTDTDKLIF. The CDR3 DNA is TGTGCCTGTGTCTCACTGGGGGGTCTTACAGACACCGATAAACTCATCTTT.

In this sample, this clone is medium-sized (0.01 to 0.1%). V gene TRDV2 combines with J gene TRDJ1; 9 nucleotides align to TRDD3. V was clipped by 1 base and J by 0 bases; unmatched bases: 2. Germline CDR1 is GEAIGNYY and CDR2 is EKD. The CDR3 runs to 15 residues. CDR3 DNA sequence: TGTGCCTGTGACACACTGGGGGAATACACCGATAAACTCATCTTT. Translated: CACDTLGEYTDKLIF.

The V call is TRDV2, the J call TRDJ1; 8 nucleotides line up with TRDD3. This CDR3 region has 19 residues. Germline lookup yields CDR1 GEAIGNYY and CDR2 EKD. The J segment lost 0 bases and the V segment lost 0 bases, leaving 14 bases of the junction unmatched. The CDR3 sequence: CACDTLGLGDHRYTDKLIF. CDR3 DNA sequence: TGTGCCTGTGACACCCTAGGGCTGGGGGACCATCGGTACACCGATAAACTCATCTTT.

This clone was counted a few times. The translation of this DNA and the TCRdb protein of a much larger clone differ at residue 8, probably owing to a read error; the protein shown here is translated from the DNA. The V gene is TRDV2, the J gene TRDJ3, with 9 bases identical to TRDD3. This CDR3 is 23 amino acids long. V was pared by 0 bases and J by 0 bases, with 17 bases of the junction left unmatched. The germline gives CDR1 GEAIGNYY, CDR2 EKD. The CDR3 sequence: CACDTAHCLGDSVSSWDTRQMFF. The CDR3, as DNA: TGTGCCTGTGACACCGCTCACTGCCTGGGGGATTCGGTAAGCTCCTGGGACACCCGACAGATGTTTTTC.

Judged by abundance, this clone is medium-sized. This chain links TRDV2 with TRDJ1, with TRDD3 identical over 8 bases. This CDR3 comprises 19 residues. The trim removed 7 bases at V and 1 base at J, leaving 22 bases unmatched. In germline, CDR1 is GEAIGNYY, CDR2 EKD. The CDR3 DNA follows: TGTGCCTGCTACCCAATCGAGGGATACGCGTCCCCAATCACCGATAAACTCATCTTT. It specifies CACYPIEGYASPITDKLIF.

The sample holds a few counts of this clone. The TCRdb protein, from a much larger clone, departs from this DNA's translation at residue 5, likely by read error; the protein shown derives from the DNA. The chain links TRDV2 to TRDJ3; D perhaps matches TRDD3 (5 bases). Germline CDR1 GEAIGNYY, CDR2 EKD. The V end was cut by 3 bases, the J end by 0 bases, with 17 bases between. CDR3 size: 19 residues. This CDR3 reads CACDSVGVGSSWDTRQMFF. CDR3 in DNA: TGTGCCTGTGACTCCGTTGGGGTTGGAAGCTCCTGGGACACCCGACAGATGTTTTTC.

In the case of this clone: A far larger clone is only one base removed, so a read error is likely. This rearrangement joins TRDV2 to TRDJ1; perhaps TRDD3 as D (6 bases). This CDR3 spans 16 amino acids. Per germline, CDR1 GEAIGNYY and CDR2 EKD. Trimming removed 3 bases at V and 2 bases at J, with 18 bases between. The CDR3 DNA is TGTGCCTGTGACGTACGGGGGGACACAGGAACCGATAAACTCATCTTT. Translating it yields CACDVRGDTGTDKLIF.

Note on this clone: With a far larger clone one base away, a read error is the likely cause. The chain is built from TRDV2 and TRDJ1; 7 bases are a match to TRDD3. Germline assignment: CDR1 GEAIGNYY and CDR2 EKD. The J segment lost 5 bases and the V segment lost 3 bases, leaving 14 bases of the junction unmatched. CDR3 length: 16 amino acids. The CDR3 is CACDSLAAGGIDKLIF. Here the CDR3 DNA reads TGTGCCTGTGACTCCCTAGCCGCTGGGGGTATTGATAAACTCATCTTT.

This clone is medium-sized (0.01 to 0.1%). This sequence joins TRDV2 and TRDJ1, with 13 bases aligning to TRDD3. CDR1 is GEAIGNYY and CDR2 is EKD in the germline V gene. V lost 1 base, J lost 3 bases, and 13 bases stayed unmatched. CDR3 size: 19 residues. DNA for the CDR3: TGTGCCTGTGACACTATCAGAACTGGGGGATACGGACCTCCCGATAAACTCATCTTT. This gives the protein CACDTIRTGGYGPPDKLIF.

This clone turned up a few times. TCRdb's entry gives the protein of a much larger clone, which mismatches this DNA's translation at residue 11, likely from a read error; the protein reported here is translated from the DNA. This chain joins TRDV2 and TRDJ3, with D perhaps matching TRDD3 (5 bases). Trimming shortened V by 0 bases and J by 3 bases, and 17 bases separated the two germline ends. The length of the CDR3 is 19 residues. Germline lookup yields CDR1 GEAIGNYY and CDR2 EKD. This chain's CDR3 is CACDTVGVGSFWDTRQMFF. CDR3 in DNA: TGTGCCTGTGACACCGTTGGGGTTGGAAGCTTCTGGGACACCCGACAGATGTTTTTC.

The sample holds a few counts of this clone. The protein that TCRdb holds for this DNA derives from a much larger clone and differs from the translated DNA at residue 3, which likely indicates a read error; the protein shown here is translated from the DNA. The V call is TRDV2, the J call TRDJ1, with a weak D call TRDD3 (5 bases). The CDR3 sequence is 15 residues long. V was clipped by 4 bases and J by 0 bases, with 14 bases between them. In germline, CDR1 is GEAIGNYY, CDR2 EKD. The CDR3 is CACEPLGPYTDKLIF. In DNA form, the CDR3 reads TGTGCCTGTGAACCTTTGGGGCCGTACACCGATAAACTCATCTTT.

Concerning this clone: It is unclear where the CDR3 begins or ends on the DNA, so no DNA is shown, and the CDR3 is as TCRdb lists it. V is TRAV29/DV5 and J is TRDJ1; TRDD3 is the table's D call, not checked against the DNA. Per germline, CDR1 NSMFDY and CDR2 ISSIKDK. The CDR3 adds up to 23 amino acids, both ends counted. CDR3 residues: CSVLLCSNRSKLGGLTDTDKLIF.

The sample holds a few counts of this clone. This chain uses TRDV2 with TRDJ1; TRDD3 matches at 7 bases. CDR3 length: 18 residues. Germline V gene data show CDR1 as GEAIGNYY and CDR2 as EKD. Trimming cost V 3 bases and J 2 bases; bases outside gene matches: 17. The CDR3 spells CACDHLGSKGIRTDKLIF. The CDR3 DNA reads TGTGCCTGTGACCACCTAGGCTCTAAGGGGATAAGGACCGATAAACTCATCTTT.

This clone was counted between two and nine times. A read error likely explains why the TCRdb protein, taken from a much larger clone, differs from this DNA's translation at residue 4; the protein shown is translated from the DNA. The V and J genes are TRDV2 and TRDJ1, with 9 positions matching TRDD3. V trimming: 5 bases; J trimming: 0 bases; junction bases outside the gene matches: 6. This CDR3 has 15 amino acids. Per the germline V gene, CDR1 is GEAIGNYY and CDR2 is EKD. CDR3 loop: CACVSLGDNTDKLIF. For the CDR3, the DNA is TGTGCCTGTGTTTCACTGGGGGACAACACCGATAAACTCATCTTT.

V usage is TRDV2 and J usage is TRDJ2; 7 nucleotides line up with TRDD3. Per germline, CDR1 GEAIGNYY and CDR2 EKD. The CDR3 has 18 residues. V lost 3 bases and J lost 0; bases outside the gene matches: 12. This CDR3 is CACDGLSWGDPLTAQLFF. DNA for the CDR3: TGTGCCTGTGACGGACTTTCCTGGGGGGACCCTTTGACAGCACAACTCTTCTTT.

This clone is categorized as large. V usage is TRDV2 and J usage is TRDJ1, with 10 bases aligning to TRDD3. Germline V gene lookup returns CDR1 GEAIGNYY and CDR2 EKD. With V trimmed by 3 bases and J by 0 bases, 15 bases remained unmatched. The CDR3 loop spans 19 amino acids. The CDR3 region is CACDPVTGGSREYTDKLIF. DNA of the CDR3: TGTGCCTGTGACCCGGTTACTGGGGGATCGAGGGAGTACACCGATAAACTCATCTTT.